The rows below give T cell receptor beta chains drawn from one sample of a study of prognosis after radiotherapy for stage I lung cancer. TCRdb recomputed calls from the multiplex PCR reads with MiXCR, one row per CDR3 protein. The table has 12,000 or so distinct CDR3 sequences, about 59% seen once; the top ten hold around 20%. Here the sequenced sample was PBMCs, taken before or after stereotactic body radiation therapy (not recorded which). Source of these receptors: a donor aged 50 or older with non-small cell lung cancer. CDR3s include the opening cysteine and the closing phenylalanine or tryptophan. D genes are given only for firm matches. Not every row has a clone size; where given, it reads once, few, many or a size class.

v_call	d_call	j_call	clone_size	cdr3_nt	cdr3_aa
TRBV7-3	TRBD2	TRBJ2-7	medium-sized	TGTGCCAGCCGCCTTGAACGGGAGGGCTACGAGCAGTACTTC	CASRLEREGYEQYF
TRBV27	TRBD1	TRBJ2-7	few	TGTGCCAGCCGTACAGGGGCCCACGAGCAGTACTTC	CASRTGAHEQYF
TRBV27	-	TRBJ2-3	many	TGTGCCAGCAGTTTCGAGTTCCGGACAGATACGCAGTATTTT	CASSFEFRTDTQYF
TRBV30	-	TRBJ2-3	-	TGTGCCCGGATCTACAAGGGGGTCCCGAGGGCGCAGTATTTT	CARIYKGVPRAQYF
TRBV12-3/TRBV12-4	TRBD2	TRBJ2-2	-	TGTGCCAGCAGCCCAGTGAGCGGGAGTAACACCGGGGAGCTGTTTTTT	CASSPVSGSNTGELFF
TRBV6-1	-	TRBJ2-6	-	TGTGCCGGAGTAGGATGGCAGGTCCACTCTGGGTCCAACGTCCTGACTTTC	CAGVGWQVHSGSNVLTF
TRBV11-2	TRBD2	TRBJ2-1	-	TGTGCCAGCAGCCTATTTAGCGGGAATAACAATGAGCAGTTCTTC	CASSLFSGNNNEQFF
TRBV3-1	-	TRBJ2-5	-	TGTGCCAGCAGCCAAGCTCATGGATTCCAAGAGACCCAGTACTTC	CASSQAHGFQETQYF
TRBV5-1	TRBD2	TRBJ2-1	-	TGCGCCAGCAGCCCCGGGACTAGCGGGACCTACAATGAGCAGTTCTTC	CASSPGTSGTYNEQFF
TRBV18	-	TRBJ1-4	-	TGTGCCAGCTCAAGGAGCGGGGGTAATGATGAAAAACTGTTTTTT	CASSRSGGNDEKLFF
TRBV24-1	-	TRBJ2-7	-	TGTGCCACCAGTGATTTGTATTACAGGGTCGCGCTAACCTACGAGCAGTACTTC	CATSDLYYRVALTYEQYF
TRBV6-2/TRBV6-3	TRBD1	TRBJ1-2	-	TGTGCCAGCAGCCCAAGGGACAGGGGAAACTATGGCTACACCTTC	CASSPRDRGNYGYTF
TRBV6-1	TRBD2	TRBJ2-7	few	TGTGCCAGCAGCAGGGGACTAGCGGGAGCCTACGAGCAGTACTTC	CASSRGLAGAYEQYF
TRBV24-1	-	TRBJ2-1	many	TGTGCCACCATGTCGACCGGCCAGGGCTCCTACAATGAGCAGTTCTTC	CATMSTGQGSYNEQFF
TRBV7-9	TRBD1	TRBJ2-3	-	TGTGCCAGCAGCAACTACGGACAGGGGGCAAGGGATACGCAGTATTTT	CASSNYGQGARDTQYF
TRBV20-1	-	TRBJ2-5	many	TGCAGTCACAGACCCCAAGAGACCCAGTACTTC	CSHRPQETQYF
TRBV5-1	-	TRBJ2-3	once	TGCGCAAGCAGCCCCCCCGGGTACACAGATACGCAGTATTTT	CASSPPGYTDTQYF
TRBV20-1	-	TRBJ2-5	many	TGCAGTGCTAGAGATGGGCAGGGGGGCGGGACCCAGTACTTC	CSARDGQGGGTQYF
TRBV20-1	-	TRBJ1-6	medium-sized	TGCAGTGCTAGAATTAGTCCGGATTCACCCCTCCACTTT	CSARISPDSPLHF
TRBV6-1	TRBD2	TRBJ2-2	-	TGTGCCAGCAGTGTACTAGCGGGGGGCCGTATCACCGGGGAGCTGTTTTTT	CASSVLAGGRITGELFF
TRBV28	-	TRBJ2-7	-	TGTGCCAGCGGGCAATACGAGCAGTACTTC	CASGQYEQYF
TRBV3-1	-	TRBJ2-7	once	TGTGCCATCAGCCTTGGGAGGTCCTACGATCAGTACTTC	CAISLGRSYDQYF
TRBV2	-	TRBJ2-7	-	TGTGCCAGCAGTGTTGGGGGGCCCTACGAGCAGTACTTC	CASSVGGPYEQYF
TRBV9	-	TRBJ2-3	many	TGTGCCAGCGACACAGATACGCAGTATTTT	CASDTDTQYF
TRBV4-1	TRBD2	TRBJ2-3	medium-sized	TGCGCCAGCAGCCAATGGGGGGGATTCGGCACAGATACGCAGTATTTT	CASSQWGGFGTDTQYF
TRBV12-3/TRBV12-4	-	TRBJ2-7	-	TGTGCCAGCAGTCTCGCCGGGACTCCCTACGAGCAGTACTTC	CASSLAGTPYEQYF
TRBV5-5	TRBD1	TRBJ1-3	-	TGTGCCGGCAGCTTGGACAGGCCCCTCGGAAACACCATATATTTT	CAGSLDRPLGNTIYF
TRBV5-1	TRBD1	TRBJ1-2	-	TGCGCCAGCAGCCAACGGACAGGGGGCTTTTTTGGTGGCTACACCTTC	CASSQRTGGFFGGYTF
TRBV11-3	TRBD2	TRBJ2-1	-	TGTGCCAGCAGCTTAACTAGCGGTTACAATGAGCAGTTCTTC	CASSLTSGYNEQFF
TRBV6-2/TRBV6-3	-	TRBJ2-2	-	TGTGCCAGCAGTCCTCCTTATAATACCGGGGAGCTGTTTTTT	CASSPPYNTGELFF
TRBV11-2	-	TRBJ2-5	many	TGTGCCAGCAGCTCTCCCTGGGAAAGGCAAGAGACCCAGTACTTC	CASSSPWERQETQYF
TRBV15	-	TRBJ2-5	-	TGTGCCACCAGCGGGGTGACCCGGCCCAGAAAAGAGACCCAGTACTTC	CATSGVTRPRKETQYF
TRBV3-1	-	TRBJ1-1	many	TGTGCCAGCAGCCCCCGACAGACCAGCCTGAACACTGAAGCTTTCTTT	CASSPRQTSLNTEAFF
TRBV28	-	TRBJ2-2	-	TGTGCCAGCAGTGCCTCCCCAGCTACCCGGGAGCTGTTTTTT	CASSASPATRELFF
TRBV12-3/TRBV12-4	TRBD2	TRBJ2-2	once	TGTGCCAGCACTGTGGGAGGGCACGGGGAGCTGTTTTTT	CASTVGGHGELFF
TRBV20-1	-	TRBJ1-5	medium-sized	TGCAGTGCGGCCGTGGAGGCAGGGGATAGCAATCAGCCCCAGCATTTT	CSAAVEAGDSNQPQHF
TRBV5-1	TRBD1	TRBJ2-3	medium-sized	TGCGCCAGCAGCGCCCGACAGGGGGCGCTTACAGATACGCAGTATTTT	CASSARQGALTDTQYF
TRBV28	TRBD1	TRBJ2-4	many	TGTGCCAGCAGTTCCCCGACAGGGGGGACAAAAAACATTCAGTACTTC	CASSSPTGGTKNIQYF
TRBV6-1	-	TRBJ2-2	medium-sized	TGTGCCAGCCTAGGACAGCCTTACACCGGGGAGCTGTTTTTT	CASLGQPYTGELFF
TRBV20-1	TRBD1	TRBJ1-1	medium-sized	TGCAGTGCACACCGACAGGGACTCACTGAAGCTTTCTTT	CSAHRQGLTEAFF
TRBV24-1	-	TRBJ1-2	-	TGTGCCACCAGTGGGGTAGCTAACTATGGCTACACCTTC	CATSGVANYGYTF
TRBV20-1	-	TRBJ1-2	-	TGCCAAGGGGACTATGGCTACACCTTC	CQGDYGYTF
TRBV3-1	TRBD2	TRBJ2-1	medium-sized	TGTGCCAGCAGCCAAGTCGGGACTAGCGGGATGGGAACCTACAATGAGCAGTTCTTC	CASSQVGTSGMGTYNEQFF
TRBV6-1	TRBD1	TRBJ2-7	-	TGTGCCAGCAGTGAGGACAGGGTGCGGTACGAGCAGTACTTC	CASSEDRVRYEQYF
TRBV6-2/TRBV6-3	TRBD1	TRBJ2-7	-	TGTGCCAGCATCCCCCTCCCGCGGACAGGCGACTTCCACGAGCAGTACTTC	CASIPLPRTGDFHEQYF
TRBV7-8	TRBD1	TRBJ1-6	-	TGTGCCAGCAGCTTCCGCAGGGGGGCGGATTCACCCCTCCACTTT	CASSFRRGADSPLHF
TRBV6-4	-	TRBJ1-1	-	TGTGCCAGCAGTCAAGGGGTCACTGAAGCTTTCTTT	CASSQGVTEAFF
TRBV12-3/TRBV12-4	TRBD1	TRBJ2-2	-	TGTGCCATCAGTTCGGGACAGACCACCGGGGAGCTGTTTTTT	CAISSGQTTGELFF
TRBV28	-	TRBJ2-7	-	TGTGCCAGCAGTGCCACCGGGACACCCTTGGGGGAGCAGTACTTC	CASSATGTPLGEQYF
TRBV19	-	TRBJ2-5	medium-sized	TGTGCCAGTAGTAGGGGTCTACAGCAAGAGACCCAGTACTTC	CASSRGLQQETQYF
TRBV3-1	-	TRBJ2-7	-	TGTGCCAGCAGCCCAGGGCAATTACTCGTATACGAGCAGTACTTC	CASSPGQLLVYEQYF
TRBV24-1	-	TRBJ1-5	-	TGTGCCACCAGTTATTTGCTGGGGGTGCTGAGTCAGCCCCAGCATTTT	CATSYLLGVLSQPQHF
TRBV7-9	TRBD1	TRBJ2-7	once	TGTGCCAGCAGCTTCGGGACAGGGGCATCCTACGAGCAGTACTTC	CASSFGTGASYEQYF
TRBV5-1	-	TRBJ2-2	-	TGCGCCAGCAGCTTGGATGCGGGGGCAATCGGGGAGCTGTTTTTT	CASSLDAGAIGELFF
TRBV5-1	-	TRBJ2-5	-	TGCGCCAGCAGCTTGGCCCTACCGATGGAGACCCAGTACTTC	CASSLALPMETQYF
TRBV5-5	TRBD2	TRBJ2-1	-	TGTGCCAGCGGGGAGGGGAATGAGCAGTTCTTC	CASGEGNEQFF
TRBV7-9	-	TRBJ1-5	-	TGTGCCAGCAGCCCCTATAATCATCCCCAGCATTTT	CASSPYNHPQHF
TRBV4-1	-	TRBJ2-3	-	TGCGCCAGCAGCCAAGCTGGGGGGCGCACAGATACGCAGTATTTT	CASSQAGGRTDTQYF
TRBV11-3	-	TRBJ2-3	medium-sized	TGTGCCAGCAGCTTGACCCTGAGCGCGGATACGCAGTATTTT	CASSLTLSADTQYF
TRBV15	TRBD2	TRBJ2-7	-	TGTGCCACCGGTAGCCTAGCGGGAGAGGAGCAGTACTTC	CATGSLAGEEQYF